The 5 T cell receptor beta chains given below trace back to one sample, sequenced in a study of T cell changes during pregnancy in multiple sclerosis. Sequenced by immunoSEQ multiplex PCR; TCRdb stores in-frame clones only, minus some. The sample records tens of thousands of clones, about 94% being singletons. Sequenced material: CD8+ T cells from peripheral blood mononuclear cells, taken after pregnancy. The receptor source for this set is a female donor with multiple sclerosis, enrolled in a pregnancy study.

This sequence joins TRBV19 and TRBJ2-7, with 9 bases that match TRBD2. Germline V gene lookup returns CDR1 LNHDA and CDR2 SQIVND (reference sequence). V was pared by 3 bases and J by 2 bases, with 5 bases of the junction left unmatched. CDR3 length: 15 residues. The CDR3, as DNA: TGTGCCAGTAGTATGGGTAGCGGGAGCACCTACGAGCAGTACTTC. Amino acids: CASSMGSGSTYEQYF.

This clone was observed once. V and J are TRBV5-4 and TRBJ1-1; 7 positions match TRBD1. Germline V lookup: CDR1 SGHNT, CDR2 YYREEE (reference sequence). The CDR3 runs to 14 residues. J gave up 0 bases and V 2 bases, and 1 base lay outside the gene matches. The CDR3 is CASSFDRVNTEAFF. In DNA form, the CDR3 reads TGTGCCAGCAGCTTTGACAGGGTGAACACTGAAGCTTTCTTT.

The chain carries TRBV4-1 and TRBJ1-1, with TRBD1 as a possible D gene (6 bases). V dropped 3 bases and J dropped 3 bases, with 8 bases sitting between them. Germline V gene lookup returns CDR1 MGHRA and CDR2 YSYEKL. The CDR3 contains 13 residues. The CDR3 region has the DNA TGCGCCAGCAGCCACCCAGGGGACACTGAAGCTTTCTTT. Protein sequence: CASSHPGDTEAFF.

The V and J genes are TRBV6-1 and TRBJ2-3; 7 nucleotides agree with TRBD1. The germline V gene has CDR1 MNHNS and CDR2 SASEGT. J gave up 0 bases and V 1 base, and 1 base lay outside the gene matches. The CDR3 loop spans 15 amino acids. CDR3 bases: TGTGCCAGCAGTGAAGGACAGGGAAGCACAGATACGCAGTATTTT. Translation: CASSEGQGSTDTQYF.

The rearrangement joins TRBV27 to TRBJ2-2; 8 bases align to TRBD1. The germline V gene has CDR1 MNHEY and CDR2 SMNVEV (reference sequence). Trimming cost V 5 bases and J 5 bases; bases outside gene matches: 13. The CDR3 covers 17 residues. The CDR3 sequence: CASSPPDRGLDTGELFF. The CDR3 bases are TGTGCCAGCAGTCCCCCCGACAGGGGTCTAGATACCGGGGAGCTGTTTTTT.